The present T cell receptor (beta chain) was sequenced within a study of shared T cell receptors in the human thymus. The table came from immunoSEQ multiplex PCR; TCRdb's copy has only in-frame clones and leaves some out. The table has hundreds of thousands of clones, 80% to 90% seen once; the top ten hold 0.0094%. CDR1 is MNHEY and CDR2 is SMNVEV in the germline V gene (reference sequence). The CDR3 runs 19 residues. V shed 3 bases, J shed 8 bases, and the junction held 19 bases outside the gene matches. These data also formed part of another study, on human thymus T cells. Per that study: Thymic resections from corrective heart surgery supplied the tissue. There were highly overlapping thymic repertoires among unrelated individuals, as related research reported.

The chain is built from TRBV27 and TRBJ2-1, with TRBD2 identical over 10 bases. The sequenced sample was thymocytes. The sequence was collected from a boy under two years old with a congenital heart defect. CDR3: CASSLFPAGGPKALYEQFF. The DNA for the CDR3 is TGTGCCAGCAGTTTGTTCCCAGCGGGAGGGCCAAAGGCCCTATATGAGCAGTTCTTC.